Below, one T cell receptor beta chain is given with its context. These data originate in a study of OX40 agonist ivuxolimab in advanced cancers. Only in-frame clones appear in the TCRdb table, and some are missing; sequencing was by immunoSEQ multiplex PCR. The data contain tens of thousands of clones, 85% to 90% of them singletons. Anyone with autoimmune disease history or systemic immunosuppression was excluded. CDR1 is SGHAT and CDR2 is FQNNGV in the germline V gene. V dropped 5 bases and J dropped 4 bases, with 14 bases sitting between them. The CDR3 is 14 amino acids. The receptor was isolated from an adult with an advanced solid tumor such as melanoma, head and neck, liver or kidney cancer. The sample consisted of CD4+ or CD8+ T cells sorted from blood, taken in a trial of the OX40 agonist ivuxolimab. The chain is built from TRBV11-2 and TRBJ1-2; D gene uncertain. CDR3 nucleotide sequence: TGTGCCAGCAGCCTAAAGACCATAATCTATGGCTACACCTTC. This encodes CASSLKTIIYGYTF.